The 19 T cell receptor beta chains below were found in one sample sequenced in a study of cytomegalovirus exposure and HLA in healthy donors. PCR used 60 Vbeta primers and 13 Jbeta primers. TCRdb's table, derived via immunoSEQ multiplex PCR, lists solely in-frame clones and lacks some. The sample carries 160,000 or so clones, 82% recorded once. Source material: PBMCs. The receptor source for this set is a woman between 45 and 65 years old in good health and CMV-seropositive.

The sample holds a few counts of this clone. J is TRBJ2-7 and V is TRBV19; 7 positions match TRBD1. Germline CDR1 reads LNHDA; CDR2 reads SQIVND (reference sequence). This CDR3 spans 13 amino acids. Trimming cost V 6 bases and J 0 bases; bases outside gene matches: 2. CDR3 amino acids: CASSRTGSYEQYF. The DNA of the CDR3 is TGTGCCAGTAGCCGGACAGGCTCCTACGAGCAGTACTTC.

This clone was recorded a few times. V usage is TRBV29-1 and J usage is TRBJ1-3; possibly TRBD1 for D (6 bases). The germline V gene has CDR1 SQVTM and CDR2 ANQGSEA. V lost 7 bases, J lost 0 bases, and 13 bases lay in between. CDR3 length: 14 residues. CDR3 loop: CSASDSSSGNTIYF. The CDR3 DNA reads as TGCAGCGCTTCGGACAGCTCCTCTGGAAACACCATATATTTT.

This clone turned up a few times. V usage is TRBV27 and J usage is TRBJ2-3, with D perhaps TRBD2 (7 bases). CDR3 size: 15 residues. Trimming shortened V by 4 bases and J by 4 bases, and 15 bases separated the two germline ends. Germline CDR1 MNHEY, CDR2 SMNVEV (reference sequence). The CDR3 coding sequence is TGTGCCAGCAGTTGGTGGGGGGGCAGCGCAGATACGCAGTATTTT. Translation: CASSWWGGSADTQYF.

This clone showed up just a few times. This sequence joins TRBV29-1 and TRBJ2-4, with D possibly being TRBD1 (6 bases). From germline, CDR1 is SQVTM and CDR2 ANQGSEA. V was shortened by 6 bases and J by 0 bases, with 9 bases between the two germline ends. CDR3 size: 13 residues. This CDR3 is CSVRGGAKNIQYF. In DNA form, the CDR3 reads TGCAGCGTCCGAGGGGGAGCCAAAAACATTCAGTACTTC.

This chain uses TRBV18 with TRBJ2-1; TRBD2 agrees at 7 bases. This CDR3 is built from 14 residues. Losses at the gene ends were 4 bases for V and 7 bases for J; bases not matched to a gene: 7. Germline CDR1 and CDR2: KGHSH and LQKENI. CDR3 protein: CASSREAGWNEQFF. CDR3 DNA: TGTGCCAGCTCACGGGAAGCGGGGTGGAATGAGCAGTTCTTC.

The chain is built from TRBV7-2 and TRBJ2-7; the D gene is possibly TRBD1 (6 bases). Trimming left V 0 bases short and J 3 bases short, with 15 bases between. Germline loops: CDR1 SGHTA, CDR2 FQGNSA. This CDR3 spans 16 amino acids. The CDR3 nucleotides are TGTGCCAGCAGCTTAGCACTTGCAGGGGACATCTACGAGCAGTACTTC. Its translation is CASSLALAGDIYEQYF.

J is TRBJ1-5 and V is TRBV10-3, with 8 bases identical to TRBD1. This CDR3 contains 15 residues. Germline-derived CDR1 and CDR2 are ENHRY and SYGVKD. The V and J ends lost 5 bases and 2 bases, in that order; junction bases with no gene match: 5. DNA for the CDR3: TGTGCCATCAGTAAGGACAGGGCAGGCAATCAGCCCCAGCATTTT. It encodes CAISKDRAGNQPQHF.

Worth noting for this clone: One end of the junction varies from germline; a read error may be responsible. This sample includes further DNA sequences coding for the same CDR3. The chain is built from TRBV28 and TRBJ2-3; 11 bases match TRBD2. The CDR3 is made up of 15 amino acids. Per the germline V gene, CDR1 is MDHEN and CDR2 is SYDVKM. CDR3 amino acids: CASSITSGGPDTQYF. CDR3 DNA sequence: TGCGCCAGCAGTATCACTAGCGGGGGACCAGATACGCAGTATTTT. The variable domain in full, completed from reference TRBV28 and TRBJ2-3, reads DVKVTQSSRYLVKRTGEKVFLECVQDMDHENMFWYRQDPGLGLRLIYFSYDVKMKEKGDIPEGYSVSREKKERFSLILESASTNQTSMYLCASSITSGGPDTQYFGPGTRLTVL.

This chain uses TRBV2 with TRBJ2-6; the D gene is possibly TRBD1 (5 bases). This CDR3 spans 15 amino acids. CDR1 is SNHLY and CDR2 is FYNNEI in the germline V gene. Between the trimmed V and J ends, which lost 6 bases and 0 bases, there was a span of 9 bases. The CDR3 DNA is TGTGCCAGCAGGACAGATCGCTCTGGGGCCAACGTCCTGACTTTC. Translated, it gives CASRTDRSGANVLTF.

This clone showed up just a few times. This chain links TRBV30 with TRBJ1-1, with 10 bases fitting TRBD1. CDR1 GTSNPN and CDR2 SVGIG come from the germline V gene (reference sequence). The ends lost 4 bases at V and 1 base at J; junction bases unmatched: 6. The CDR3 loop spans 15 amino acids. The CDR3 loop is CAWMGTGVGNTEAFF. CDR3 sequence (DNA): TGTGCCTGGATGGGGACAGGGGTGGGGAACACTGAAGCTTTCTTT.

The gene calls are TRBV15 and TRBJ1-5; D possibly corresponds to TRBD1 (5 bases). Germline CDR1 and CDR2: LNHNV and YYDKDF (reference sequence). V was trimmed by 0 bases and J by 8 bases, leaving 14 bases between them. The CDR3 has 15 amino acids. In DNA, the CDR3 is TGTGCCACCAGCAGAGATATCGGGGGTTACAAGCCCCAGCATTTT. Residues: CATSRDIGGYKPQHF.

V is TRBV7-8 and J is TRBJ2-4, with TRBD2 identical over 7 bases. CDR1 and CDR2 (germline): SGHVS, FQNEAQ. This CDR3 has 15 residues. With V trimmed by 1 base and J by 6 bases, 6 bases remained unmatched. CDR3 sequence reads: CASSLGGGSSNIQYF. The CDR3 DNA reads as TGTGCCAGCAGCTTAGGCGGGGGATCTTCAAACATTCAGTACTTC.

Regarding this clone: A junction boundary mismatches the germline segment, possibly from a read error. J is TRBJ1-1 and V is TRBV7-9; possible D gene TRBD1, 6 bases. The CDR3 consists of 12 residues. CDR1 is SEHNR, CDR2 FQNEAQ, per germline (reference sequence). In DNA form, the CDR3 reads TGTTCCAGCTCCAAAGGGGGGGGTGAAGCTTTCTTT. Amino acids: CSSSKGGGEAFF. The full variable domain, completed using reference TRBV7-9 and TRBJ1-1, is DTGVSQNPRHKITKRGQNVTFRCDPISEHNRLYWYRQTLGQGPEFLTYFQNEAQLEKSRLLSDRFSAERPKGSFSTLEIQRTEQGDSAMYLCSSSKGGGEAFFGQGTRLTVV.

This clone was observed a handful of times. V and J are TRBV14 and TRBJ2-1; no reliable D call. This CDR3 region has 11 residues. Germline V gene data show CDR1 as SGHDN and CDR2 as FVKESK. Between the trimmed V and J ends, which lost 8 bases and 1 base, there was a span of 3 bases. Here the CDR3 reads CASLSYNEQFF. The CDR3 nucleotides read TGTGCCAGCCTTTCCTACAATGAGCAGTTCTTC.

The chain uses TRBV2 and TRBJ1-2, with D perhaps matching TRBD1 (6 bases). The CDR3 runs to 14 residues. The V and J ends lost 10 bases and 6 bases respectively, with 21 bases between them. Germline assignment: CDR1 SNHLY and CDR2 FYNNEI. In DNA form, the CDR3 reads TGTGCCAACACCCTGAAGCCAGGGGCCCATGGCTACACCTTC. As protein: CANTLKPGAHGYTF.

The rearrangement joins TRBV4-3 to TRBJ2-1; maybe TRBD2 (5 bases). V lost 5 bases and J 4 bases, leaving 15 bases between the germline ends. The CDR3 has 15 residues. Germline-derived CDR1 and CDR2 are LGHNA and YSLEER. CDR3 bases: TGCGCCAGCAGCGATAGCCAGCGGAGGTACAATGAGCAGTTCTTC. Encoded protein: CASSDSQRRYNEQFF.

The chain carries TRBV7-8 and TRBJ1-2; no definite D call. The V end was cut by 0 bases, the J end by 3 bases, with 14 bases between. The length of the CDR3 is 16 residues. Germline-derived CDR1 and CDR2 are SGHVS and FQNEAQ. CDR3 nucleotides: TGTGCCAGCAGCTTAGCGTCCCTCCGACATGACTATGGCTACACCTTC. Translation gives CASSLASLRHDYGYTF. Full variable domain (outside the CDR3, taken from reference TRBV7-8 and TRBJ1-2): GAGVSQSPRYKVAKRGQDVALRCDPISGHVSLFWYQQALGQGPEFLTYFQNEAQLDKSGLPSDRFFAERPEGSVSTLKIQRTQQEDSAVYLCASSLASLRHDYGYTFGSGTRLTVV.

CDR3 DNA sequence: TGTGCCAGTGGGACACCGAATCAGCCCCAGCATTTT. Translating gives CASGTPNQPQHF. The chain couples TRBV2 to TRBJ1-5; D perhaps matches TRBD1 (6 bases). The V and J ends lost 9 bases and 4 bases respectively, with 10 bases between them. CDR3 length: 12 residues. From germline, CDR1 is SNHLY and CDR2 FYNNEI. Looking up the rest from reference TRBV2 and TRBJ1-5 gives the full variable domain: EPEVTQTPSHQVTQMGQEVILRCVPISNHLYFYWYRQILGQKVEFLVSFYNNEISEKSEIFDDQFSVERPDGSNFTLKIRSTKLEDSAMYFCASGTPNQPQHFGDGTRLSIL.

The chain has TRBV11-3 and TRBJ2-5, with TRBD2 identical over 7 bases. CDR1 is SGHNT, CDR2 YENEEA, per germline. The CDR3 runs to 14 residues. The V and J ends lost 4 bases and 5 bases, in that order; junction bases with no gene match: 7. The CDR3 DNA reads as TGTGCCAGCAGCTCCAGCGGGGCCGGGGAGACCCAGTACTTC. It codes for CASSSSGAGETQYF.